The clone carrying this T cell receptor (beta chain) has more than one count but fewer than ten. Its antigen is as yet unknown. The same CDR3 can be traced to other DNA sequences in this sample. Expressed TCRB transcripts were sequenced because the entire RNA isolate underwent reverse transcription. TCRdb keeps only in-frame clones here, not all; method: immunoSEQ multiplex PCR. The profile shows 300,000 to 400,000 clones, 8.5% to 10% of them singletons. The data stem from a study of beta chain features in type 1 diabetes. Regarding the study as a whole: Junctions at VDJ sites from type 1 diabetes patients had fewer insertions and more deletions. Type 1 diabetes patients showed a moderate but significant shortening of TCRB CDR3s in all four CD4+ subsets.

Deletions cut 0 bases from V and 5 bases from J, with 6 bases between. This CDR3 is built from 13 residues. The germline V gene encodes CDR1 SGHAT and CDR2 FQNNGV. This TCR was sampled from a man aged 30 to 39 with type 1 diabetes. The J gene is TRBJ2-3, the V gene TRBV11-2; D is unclear. Sequencing used central memory CD4+ T cells from blood. CDR3 residues: CASSLDRGDTQYF. As DNA, the CDR3 is TGTGCCAGCAGCTTAGATCGTGGAGATACGCAGTATTTT.